This passage covers 11 T cell receptor beta chains from one sample sequenced in a study of blood T cell repertoires in COVID-19. Libraries were prepared by immunoSEQ multiplex PCR; TCRdb keeps only in-frame clonotypes and omits some of them. In the table there are 56,000 or so clones, roughly three quarters of which are singletons. Sequenced: peripheral blood. These receptor sequences come from a woman in her sixties or seventies with acute or convalescent COVID-19.

This sequence joins TRBV6-5 and TRBJ1-2; 7 positions agree with TRBD1. The ends lost 6 bases at V and 8 bases at J; junction bases unmatched: 15. Germline CDR1 is MNHEY and CDR2 is SVGAGI. The CDR3 spans 15 residues. Here the CDR3 reads CASRQPGQTDVGYTF. For the CDR3, the DNA is TGTGCCAGCAGGCAACCGGGACAGACGGACGTGGGCTACACCTTC.

The gene calls are TRBV5-5 and TRBJ2-5, with D uncertain. The CDR3 totals 14 residues. Trimming pared 2 bases from V and 2 bases from J, leaving 10 bases between. Germline assignment: CDR1 SGHKS and CDR2 YYEKEE (reference sequence). This CDR3 reads CASSLIATQETQYF. The CDR3 bases are TGTGCCAGCAGCTTAATCGCTACTCAAGAGACCCAGTACTTC.

The V and J genes are TRBV7-9 and TRBJ1-1; 7 positions agree with TRBD1. CDR3 length: 14 residues. Trimming took 4 bases from V and 3 from J; bases not matched to a gene: 5. Germline V gene lookup returns CDR1 SEHNR and CDR2 FQNEAQ (reference sequence). CDR3 residues: CASSSTGAYTEAFF. The CDR3 bases are TGTGCCAGCAGCTCCACAGGGGCTTACACTGAAGCTTTCTTT. Full variable domain (remainder filled in from reference TRBV7-9 and TRBJ1-1): DTGVSQNPRHKITKRGQNVTFRCDPISEHNRLYWYRQTLGQGPEFLTYFQNEAQLEKSRLLSDRFSAERPKGSFSTLEIQRTEQGDSAMYLCASSSTGAYTEAFFGQGTRLTVV.

Here the CDR3 reads CASSIDLPGYQETQYF. The CDR3 coding sequence is TGCGCCAGCAGCATCGATCTCCCGGGGTACCAAGAGACCCAGTACTTC. The chain couples TRBV5-1 to TRBJ2-5; D is possibly TRBD2 (5 bases). The CDR3 totals 16 residues. With 4 bases removed from V and 0 bases from J, the gap between germline ends came to 16 bases. Germline CDR1 SGHRS, CDR2 YFSETQ.

This clone was counted once. The rearrangement uses TRBV10-3 and TRBJ1-3, with D possibly being TRBD1 (5 bases). This CDR3 spans 14 amino acids. The V and J ends lost 3 bases and 5 bases respectively, with 11 bases between them. Germline V gene lookup returns CDR1 ENHRY and CDR2 SYGVKD. CDR3 amino acids: CAISDRGERNTIYF. In DNA form, the CDR3 reads TGTGCCATCAGTGACCGGGGGGAGAGAAACACCATATATTTT.

This clone has a handful of counts. The J gene is TRBJ1-1, the V gene TRBV6-2 or TRBV6-3, with TRBD1 matching 9 bases. Trimming took 2 bases from V and 8 from J; bases not matched to a gene: 9. The CDR3 sequence is 15 residues long. Germline V gene sequence: CDR1 MNHEY, CDR2 SVGEGT. In DNA form, the CDR3 reads TGTGCCAGCAGTTACCGGGGGGACAGGGTGGACGAAGCTTTCTTT. Amino acids: CASSYRGDRVDEAFF.

The gene calls are TRBV3-1 (or the pseudogene TRBV3-2) and TRBJ2-5; 10 bases are shared with TRBD2. Germline CDR1 LGHDT, CDR2 YNNKEL (reference sequence). V lost 3 bases to trimming and J lost 2 bases; unmatched junction nucleotides: 6. This CDR3 comprises 16 residues. The CDR3 DNA is TGTGCCAGCAGCCAGGGGATAGCGGGGGGTCAAGAGACCCAGTACTTC. Encoded protein: CASSQGIAGGQETQYF.

V usage is TRBV11-1 and J usage is TRBJ2-7; D may be TRBD2 (6 bases). The length of the CDR3 is 13 residues. The germline V and J ends were trimmed by 5 bases and 6 bases, with 14 bases remaining between them. Germline CDR1 reads SGHAT; CDR2 reads FQDESV (reference sequence). The CDR3 here is CASSPQSAGEQYF. For the CDR3, the DNA is TGTGCCAGCAGCCCCCAGTCAGCGGGCGAGCAGTACTTC.

This clone was counted a few times. The chain couples TRBV2 to TRBJ2-1; 12 nucleotides align to TRBD2. Germline V lookup: CDR1 SNHLY, CDR2 FYNNEI. The CDR3 runs to 15 residues. The V and J ends lost 4 bases and 9 bases, in that order; junction bases with no gene match: 7. CDR3 sequence reads: CASSVLAGGASEQFF. In DNA, the CDR3 is TGTGCCAGCAGTGTTCTAGCGGGGGGGGCAAGTGAGCAGTTCTTC.

This chain joins TRBV27 and TRBJ1-6, with a possible D match to TRBD1 (5 bases). The germline V and J ends were trimmed by 3 bases and 1 base, with 13 bases remaining between them. This CDR3 is built from 17 residues. The germline gives CDR1 MNHEY, CDR2 SMNVEV (reference sequence). CDR3 coding DNA: TGTGCCAGCAGTTTGATTTCTGGGGGGTCCTATAATTCACCCCTCCACTTT. Translation: CASSLISGGSYNSPLHF.

This clone was counted a single time. This chain uses TRBV4-2 with TRBJ2-1, with 12 bases identical to TRBD2. Trimming removed 1 base from V and 6 bases from J; junction bases left unmatched: 4. CDR1 and CDR2 (germline): LGHNA, YNFKEQ. CDR3 length equals 16 residues. The DNA of the CDR3 is TGTGCCAGCAGCCAAGGAGCTAGCGGGGGGGCCAATGAGCAGTTCTTC. This gives the protein CASSQGASGGANEQFF.